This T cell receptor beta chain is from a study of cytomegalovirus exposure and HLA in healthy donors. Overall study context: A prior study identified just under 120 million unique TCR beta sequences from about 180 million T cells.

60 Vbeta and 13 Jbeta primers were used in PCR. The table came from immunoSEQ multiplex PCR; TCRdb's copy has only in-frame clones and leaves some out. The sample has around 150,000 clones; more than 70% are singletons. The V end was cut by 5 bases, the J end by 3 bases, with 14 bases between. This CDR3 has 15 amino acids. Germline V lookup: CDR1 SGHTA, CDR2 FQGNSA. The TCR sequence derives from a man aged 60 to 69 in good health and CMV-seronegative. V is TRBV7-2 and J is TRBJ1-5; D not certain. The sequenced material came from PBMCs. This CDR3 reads CASSRDGGLNQPQHF. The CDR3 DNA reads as TGTGCCAGCAGCCGCGACGGTGGGCTCAATCAGCCCCAGCATTTT.